One sample yielded the 10 T cell receptor beta chains listed below, sequenced in a study of cytomegalovirus exposure and HLA in healthy donors. Use of 60 Vbeta and 13 Jbeta primers characterized the PCR. Sequencing was performed with immunoSEQ multiplex PCR; in TCRdb, only in-frame clones are kept and a portion is missing. The sample consists of 130,000 to 150,000 clones, roughly four fifths of them appearing once. The sample was PBMCs. Receptor source: a human donor in good health.

The chain employs TRBV27 and TRBJ2-1; possibly TRBD2 for D (5 bases). This CDR3 is 12 amino acids long. V lost 1 base and J lost 10, with 8 bases in between. CDR1 and CDR2 (germline): MNHEY, SMNVEV (reference sequence). The CDR3, as DNA: TGTGCCAGCAGTTTATATCCGGGGGAGCAGTTCTTC. Translating it yields CASSLYPGEQFF.

The chain employs TRBV7-2 and TRBJ2-5; the match to TRBD2 covers 7 bases. The CDR3 is 15 amino acids. Germline CDR1 and CDR2: SGHTA and FQGNSA. Trimming cost V 2 bases and J 1 base; bases outside gene matches: 4. CDR3 nucleotide sequence: TGTGCCAGCAGCTTACCAGCGGGGCGCCAAGAGACCCAGTACTTC. Its translation: CASSLPAGRQETQYF. Supplemented by reference TRBV7-2 and TRBJ2-5, the full variable domain reads GAGVSQSPSNKVTEKGKDVELRCDPISGHTALYWYRQSLGQGLEFLIYFQGNSAPDKSGLPSDRFSAERTGGSVSTLTIQRTQQEDSAVYLCASSLPAGRQETQYFGPGTRLLVL.

The genes are TRBV10-3 and TRBJ2-1; 11 positions match TRBD2. The junction had 8 bases not matched to a gene; V was cut back by 0 bases and J by 7 bases. Per germline, CDR1 ENHRY and CDR2 SYGVKD. This CDR3 has 17 amino acids. The CDR3 sequence: CAISESIAGGPRNEQFF. In DNA, the CDR3 is TGTGCCATCAGTGAGTCTATAGCGGGGGGGCCAAGGAATGAGCAGTTCTTC.

This chain links TRBV7-8 with TRBJ1-1; possible D gene TRBD1, 6 bases. The CDR3 has 16 residues. The germline V gene has CDR1 SGHVS and CDR2 FQNEAQ. Deletions cut 1 base from V and 7 bases from J, with 19 bases between. The CDR3 region has the DNA TGTGCCAGCAGCTTAGGTGCGGGGGGCAGTCCCAATGAAGCTTTCTTT. Its protein is CASSLGAGGSPNEAFF.

This rearrangement joins TRBV9 to TRBJ2-7; D remains ambiguous. CDR3 length: 13 amino acids. Germline CDR1 is SGDLS and CDR2 is YYNGEE. V was clipped by 0 bases and J by 7 bases, with 11 bases between them. The CDR3 coding sequence is TGTGCCAGCAGCGTAGGTCCCTTGAGGGAGCAGTACTTC. It specifies CASSVGPLREQYF.

The rearrangement joins TRBV11-2 to TRBJ2-7; 10 bases line up with TRBD1. This CDR3 comprises 16 residues. Looked up from germline, CDR1 is SGHAT and CDR2 is FQNNGV. V was clipped by 5 bases and J by 3 bases; unmatched bases: 10. CDR3 bases: TGTGCCAGCAGCCCTAAGACAGGGGGCCTATTCTACGAGCAGTACTTC. Residues: CASSPKTGGLFYEQYF.

The count of this clone is one. V gene TRBV6-1 combines with J gene TRBJ2-3; 8 bases align to TRBD1. In germline, CDR1 is MNHNS, CDR2 SASEGT. The CDR3 is made up of 15 amino acids. The V gene end was trimmed by 1 base and the J gene end by 2 bases; junction bases not matched to a gene: 2. The CDR3 region has the DNA TGTGCCAGCAGTGAAGACAGGGGGTTCACAGATACGCAGTATTTT. Amino acid sequence: CASSEDRGFTDTQYF.

The rearrangement uses TRBV9 and TRBJ1-1; 7 bases map to TRBD1. V was pared by 4 bases and J by 0 bases, with 3 bases of the junction left unmatched. The CDR3 contains 14 residues. Looked up from germline, CDR1 is SGDLS and CDR2 is YYNGEE. In nucleotides, the CDR3 is TGTGCCAGCAGCACGGGACAGATGAACACTGAAGCTTTCTTT. Translation: CASSTGQMNTEAFF.

The genes are TRBV2 and TRBJ2-1; the D gene is possibly TRBD2 (6 bases). The CDR3 has 15 residues. Germline V CDR1 and CDR2: SNHLY, FYNNEI. V lost 2 bases, J lost 3 bases, and 11 bases lay in between. The CDR3 loop is CASSELRGGYNEQFF. The CDR3 bases are TGTGCCAGCAGTGAACTCCGGGGAGGCTACAATGAGCAGTTCTTC.

The CDR3 nucleotides are TGTGCCAGCAAAAAACTTGGGGCAGGAAGTTACAATGAGCAGTTCTTC. Amino acids: CASKKLGAGSYNEQFF. The chain is built from TRBV21-1 and TRBJ2-1; the DNA was not compared with TRBD1, the D call given in the table. TRBV21-1 is a pseudogene. The CDR3 covers 16 residues.